This record looks at one T cell receptor beta chain sequence and its context. The antigen is unknown. V was trimmed by 5 bases and J by 0 bases, leaving 16 bases between them. The germline CDR1 and CDR2 sequences are SQVTM and ANQGSEA. The CDR3 contains 16 residues. This sample was included in a study of T-cell reconstitution after alpha-beta-depleted transplantation in children. Study-level findings and limits: From newly produced T cells came most of the T-cell counts and diversity one year after transplant.

A library of TCRbeta sequences, prepared with unique molecular identifiers, was generated. TCRdb used MiXCR to reprocess the PCR reads, holding one entry per CDR3 protein. Of approximately 1,000,000 distinct CDR3 sequences listed, about 26% are singletons. This chain links TRBV29-1 with TRBJ1-4; D unresolved. The source is a boy younger than two who had a stem cell transplant for SCID, so the T cells may come from the graft donor. Sequenced here: PBMCs, mostly from graft donor cells, sampled 360 days after TCRalphabeta/CD19-depleted stem cell transplant. In nucleotides, the CDR3 is TGCAGCGTTCATTCGGGTCCCCTCCCAACTAATGAAAAACTGTTTTTT. Translating it yields CSVHSGPLPTNEKLFF. Variable domain in full (rest from reference TRBV29-1 and TRBJ1-4): SAVISQKPSRDICQRGTSLTIQCQVDSQVTMMFWYRQQPGQSLTLIATANQGSEATYESGFVIDKFPISRPNLTFSTLTVSNMSPEDSSIYLCSVHSGPLPTNEKLFFGSGTQLSVL.